The clone carrying this TCR beta chain was detected only a few times. Antigen specificity is unknown. Individual cDNA molecules received unique molecular identifiers during library preparation. MiXCR, applied by TCRdb to the 5' RACE reads, yields one record per CDR3 protein. Of 35,000 to 45,000 distinct CDR3 sequences in the sample, approximately 6.2% were seen once. The CDR3 contains 16 residues. Germline-derived CDR1 and CDR2 are SEHNR and FQNEAQ (reference sequence). V was clipped by 5 bases and J by 2 bases; unmatched bases: 8. The data are from a study of early T cells in non-severe SARS-CoV-2 infection. Across the study: The study sequenced bulk RNA from unsorted whole blood, with chains unpaired.

Study-wide results and limits: CD4 and private specificities were missed by VDJdb matching, which favored anti-spike CD8 responses.

This chain connects TRBV7-9 to TRBJ2-3, with 9 bases that match TRBD2. The TCR sequence derives from an adult who was a healthcare worker with PCR-confirmed SARS-CoV-2 infection or an uninfected control (not recorded which). The source material was whole blood, sampled at baseline. CDR3 residues: CASSPLAGAYTDTQYF. CDR3 DNA sequence: TGTGCCAGCAGCCCCTTAGCGGGGGCCTACACAGATACGCAGTATTTT. Looking up the rest from reference TRBV7-9 and TRBJ2-3 gives the full variable domain: DTGVSQNPRHKITKRGQNVTFRCDPISEHNRLYWYRQTLGQGPEFLTYFQNEAQLEKSRLLSDRFSAERPKGSFSTLEIQRTEQGDSAMYLCASSPLAGAYTDTQYFGPGTRLTVL.